This T cell receptor (beta chain) was captured by sequencing in a study of cytomegalovirus exposure and HLA in healthy donors. Germline V CDR1 and CDR2: SGDLS, YYNGEE. The CDR3 covers 16 residues. V shed 4 bases and J 3 bases; nucleotides not matched to a gene: 6. In the PCR, 60 Vbeta and 13 Jbeta primers were used. Per the original data handling: The count from a later analysis was some 81 million unique TCR beta chains, some 10 million of them shared. Assay: immunoSEQ multiplex PCR; the TCRdb copy retains only in-frame clones and omits some. The V and J calls and clone size were taken over from that table, and D and trimming were inferred from the DNA. The sample carries around 150,000 clones, 79% recorded once. Whole-study findings and limits: The analysis excluded some indistinguishable V segments, including TRBV6-2 and TRBV6-3. Immune exposure was documented only through CMV serostatus.

On this clone: Its cognate antigen is unknown.

This TCR came from a man between 50 and 59 years old in good health and CMV-seropositive. Sequencing was performed on PBMCs. The chain employs TRBV9 and TRBJ1-6; 8 positions match TRBD1. This CDR3 is CASSPGQGGYNSPLHF. DNA for the CDR3: TGTGCCAGCAGCCCCGGACAGGGAGGCTATAATTCACCCCTCCACTTT.